This TCR beta chain was captured in a study of blood T cell repertoires in COVID-19. Study in general: Some COVID-19 samples were acute and others convalescent; all came from the United States, Italy and Spain. Sources were T cells, B-cell-depleted T cells, or PBMCs; the material itself was cDNA or gDNA.

Under the authors' procedure: From reference gene primer amplification, estimates of nucleated cell counts were derived. TCRdb keeps only in-frame clones here, not all; method: immunoSEQ multiplex PCR. Clone size and the V and J calls come from that table; the DNA yielded D and trimming. Of about 160,000 clones listed, around 80% were seen once; the top ten hold roughly 9.5%. J lost 10 bases, V lost 0 bases, and 4 bases had no gene match. Germline V CDR1 and CDR2: SGDLS, YYNGEE. The CDR3 is 14 amino acids. The chain combines TRBV9 with TRBJ2-1; 10 nucleotides align to TRBD2. The receptor was isolated from a woman over 75 with active or convalescent COVID-19. The sample consisted of peripheral blood. CDR3 protein: CASSVELAGREQFF. The CDR3 DNA reads TGTGCCAGCAGCGTAGAACTAGCGGGGAGAGAGCAGTTCTTC. The full variable domain, completed using reference TRBV9 and TRBJ2-1, is DSGVTQTPKHLITATGQRVTLRCSPRSGDLSVYWYQQSLDQGLQFLIQYYNGEERAKGNILERFSAQQFPDLHSELNLSSLELGDSALYFCASSVELAGREQFFGPGTRLTVL.